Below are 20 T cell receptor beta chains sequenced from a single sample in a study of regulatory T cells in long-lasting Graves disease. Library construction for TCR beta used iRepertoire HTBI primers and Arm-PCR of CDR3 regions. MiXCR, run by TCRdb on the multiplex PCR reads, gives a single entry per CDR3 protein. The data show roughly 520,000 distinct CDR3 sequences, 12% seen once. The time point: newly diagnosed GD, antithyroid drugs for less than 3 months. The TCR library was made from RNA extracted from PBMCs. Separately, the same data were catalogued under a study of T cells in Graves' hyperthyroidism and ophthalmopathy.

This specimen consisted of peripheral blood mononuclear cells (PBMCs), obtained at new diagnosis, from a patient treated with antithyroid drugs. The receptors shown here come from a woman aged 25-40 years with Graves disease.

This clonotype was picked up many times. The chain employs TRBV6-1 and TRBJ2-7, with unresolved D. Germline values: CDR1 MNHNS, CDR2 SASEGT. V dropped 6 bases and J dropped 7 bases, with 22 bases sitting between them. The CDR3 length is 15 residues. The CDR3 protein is CASSAASTALGEQYF. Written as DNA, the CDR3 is TGTGCCAGCAGCGCCGCCAGTACCGCTCTGGGGGAGCAGTACTTC.

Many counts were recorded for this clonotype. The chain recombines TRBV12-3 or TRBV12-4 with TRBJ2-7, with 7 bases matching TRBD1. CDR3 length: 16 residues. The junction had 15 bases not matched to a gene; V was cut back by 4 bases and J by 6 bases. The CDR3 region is CASSSSLDRERGEQYF. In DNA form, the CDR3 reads TGTGCCAGCAGTTCCTCGCTTGACAGGGAGAGGGGCGAGCAGTACTTC.

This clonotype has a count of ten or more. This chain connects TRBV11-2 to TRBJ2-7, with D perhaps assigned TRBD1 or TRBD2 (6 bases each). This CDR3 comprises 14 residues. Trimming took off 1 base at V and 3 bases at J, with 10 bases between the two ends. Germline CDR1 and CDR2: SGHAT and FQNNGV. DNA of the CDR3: TGTGCCAGCAGCTTAGTAGGGGGGTACTACGAGCAGTACTTC. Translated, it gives CASSLVGGYYEQYF.

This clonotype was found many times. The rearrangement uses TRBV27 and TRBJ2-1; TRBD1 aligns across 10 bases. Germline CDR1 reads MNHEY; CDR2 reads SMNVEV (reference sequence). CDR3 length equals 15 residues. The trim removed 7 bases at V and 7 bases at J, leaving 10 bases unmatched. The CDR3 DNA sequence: TGTGCCAGCATCCCGGGACAGGGGCTCAGGAATGAGCAGTTCTTC. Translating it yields CASIPGQGLRNEQFF.

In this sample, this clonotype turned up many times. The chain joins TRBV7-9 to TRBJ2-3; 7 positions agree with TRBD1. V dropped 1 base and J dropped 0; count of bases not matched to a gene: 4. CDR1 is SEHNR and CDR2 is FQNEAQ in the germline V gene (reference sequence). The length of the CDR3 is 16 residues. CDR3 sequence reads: CASSLGPTGSTDTQYF. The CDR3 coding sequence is TGTGCCAGCAGCTTAGGTCCGACAGGGAGCACAGATACGCAGTATTTT. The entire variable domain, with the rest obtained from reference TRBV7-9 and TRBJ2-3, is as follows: DTGVSQNPRHKITKRGQNVTFRCDPISEHNRLYWYRQTLGQGPEFLTYFQNEAQLEKSRLLSDRFSAERPKGSFSTLEIQRTEQGDSAMYLCASSLGPTGSTDTQYFGPGTRLTVL.

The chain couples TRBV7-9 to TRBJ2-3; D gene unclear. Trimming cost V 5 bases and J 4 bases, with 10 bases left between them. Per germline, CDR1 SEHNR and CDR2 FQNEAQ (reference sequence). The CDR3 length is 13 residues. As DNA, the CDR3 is TGTGCCAGCAGCGTTCCCTCAGCAGATACGCAGTATTTT. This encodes CASSVPSADTQYF.

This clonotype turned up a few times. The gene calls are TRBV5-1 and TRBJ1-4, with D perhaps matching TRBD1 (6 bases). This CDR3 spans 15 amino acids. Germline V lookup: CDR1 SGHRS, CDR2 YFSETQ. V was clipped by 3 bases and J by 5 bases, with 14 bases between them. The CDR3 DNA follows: TGCGCCAGCAGCTCGACCGGACAGCCGAATGAAAAACTGTTTTTT. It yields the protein CASSSTGQPNEKLFF.

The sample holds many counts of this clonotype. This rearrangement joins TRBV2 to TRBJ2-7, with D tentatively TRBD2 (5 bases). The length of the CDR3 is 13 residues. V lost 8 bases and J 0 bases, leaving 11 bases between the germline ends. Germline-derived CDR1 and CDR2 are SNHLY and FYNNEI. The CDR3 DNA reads TGTGCCAGCGGACTCATGAGCTCCTACGAGCAGTACTTC. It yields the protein CASGLMSSYEQYF.

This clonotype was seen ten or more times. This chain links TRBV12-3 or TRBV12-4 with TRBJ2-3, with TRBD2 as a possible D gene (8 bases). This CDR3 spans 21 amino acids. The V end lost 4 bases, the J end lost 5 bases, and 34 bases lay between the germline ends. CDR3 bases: TGTGCCAGCAGTTCCCACTCCGCAGGGGGGATAGCGGGAAGTATCCGAGATACGCAGTATTTT. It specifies CASSSHSAGGIAGSIRDTQYF.

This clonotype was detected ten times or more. In DNA form, the CDR3 reads TGTGCCAGCAGCTTAGACTCCAGCGGGAGCAACGATGAGCAGTTCTTC. Amino acid sequence: CASSLDSSGSNDEQFF. The rearrangement uses TRBV7-9 and TRBJ2-1, with 8 bases lining up with TRBD2. The CDR3 covers 16 residues. The V and J ends lost 1 base and 8 bases, in that order; junction bases with no gene match: 10. Germline V lookup: CDR1 SEHNR, CDR2 FQNEAQ (reference sequence).

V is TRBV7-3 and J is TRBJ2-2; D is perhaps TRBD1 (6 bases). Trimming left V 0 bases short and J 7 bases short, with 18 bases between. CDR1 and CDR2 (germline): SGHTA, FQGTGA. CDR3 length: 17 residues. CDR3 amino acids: CASSLTGTQGSGGELFF. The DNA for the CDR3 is TGTGCCAGCAGCTTAACGGGAACTCAGGGGTCGGGCGGGGAGCTGTTTTTT.

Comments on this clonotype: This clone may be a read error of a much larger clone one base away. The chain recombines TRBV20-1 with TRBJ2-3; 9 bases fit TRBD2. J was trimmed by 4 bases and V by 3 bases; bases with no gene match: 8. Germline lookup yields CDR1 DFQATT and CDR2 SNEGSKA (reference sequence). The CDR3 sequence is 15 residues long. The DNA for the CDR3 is TGCAGTGCTAGGGGGGGAGCGGGAGGCGCAGATACGCAGTATTTT. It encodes CSARGGAGGADTQYF.

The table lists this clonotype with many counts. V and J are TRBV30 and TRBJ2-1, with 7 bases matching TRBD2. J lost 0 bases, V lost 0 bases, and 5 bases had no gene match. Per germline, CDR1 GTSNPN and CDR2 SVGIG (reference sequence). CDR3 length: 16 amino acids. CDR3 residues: CAWSVRGGSSYNEQFF. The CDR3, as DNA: TGTGCCTGGAGTGTACGAGGCGGGAGCTCCTACAATGAGCAGTTCTTC.

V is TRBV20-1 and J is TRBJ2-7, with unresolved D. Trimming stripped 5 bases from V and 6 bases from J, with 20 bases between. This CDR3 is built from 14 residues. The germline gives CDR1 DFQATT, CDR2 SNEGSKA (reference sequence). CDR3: CSAPTPRTPLEQYF. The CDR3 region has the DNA TGCAGTGCTCCGACCCCCAGGACCCCCCTCGAGCAGTACTTC.

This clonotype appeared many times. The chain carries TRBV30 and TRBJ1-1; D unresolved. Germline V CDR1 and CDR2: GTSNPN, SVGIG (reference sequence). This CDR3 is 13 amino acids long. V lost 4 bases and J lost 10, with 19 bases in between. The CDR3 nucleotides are TGTGCCTGGACCTCCGTGGGCAGAACGGCAGCTTTCTTT. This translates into CAWTSVGRTAAFF.

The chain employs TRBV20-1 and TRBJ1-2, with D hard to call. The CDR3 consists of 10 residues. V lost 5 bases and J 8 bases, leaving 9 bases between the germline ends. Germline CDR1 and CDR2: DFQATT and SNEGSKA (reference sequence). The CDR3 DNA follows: TGCAGTGCTCCCCCCGCGGGCTACACCTTC. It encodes CSAPPAGYTF.

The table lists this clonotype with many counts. CDR3 coding DNA: TGTGCCAGCAGCCCCGGGACAGGGCCGTTCTTC. Its protein product is CASSPGTGPFF. The chain couples TRBV7-9 to TRBJ2-1, with 9 bases fitting TRBD1. The CDR3 runs 11 residues. The V gene end was trimmed by 5 bases and the J gene end by 15 bases; junction bases not matched to a gene: 5. Germline CDR1 and CDR2: SEHNR and FQNEAQ (reference sequence).

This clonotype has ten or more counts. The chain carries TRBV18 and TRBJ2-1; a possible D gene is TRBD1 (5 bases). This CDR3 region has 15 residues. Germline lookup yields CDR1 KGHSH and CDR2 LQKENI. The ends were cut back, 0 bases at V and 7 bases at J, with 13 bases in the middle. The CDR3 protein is CASSPPSQRGNEQFF. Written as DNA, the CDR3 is TGTGCCAGCTCACCACCCTCACAAAGGGGAAATGAGCAGTTCTTC.

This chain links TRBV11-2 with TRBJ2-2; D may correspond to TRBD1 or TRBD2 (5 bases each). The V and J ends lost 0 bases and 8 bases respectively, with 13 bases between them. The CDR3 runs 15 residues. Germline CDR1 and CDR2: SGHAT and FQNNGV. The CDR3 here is CASSLEGTWSGELFF. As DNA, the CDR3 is TGTGCCAGCAGCTTAGAGGGGACCTGGTCGGGGGAGCTGTTTTTT.

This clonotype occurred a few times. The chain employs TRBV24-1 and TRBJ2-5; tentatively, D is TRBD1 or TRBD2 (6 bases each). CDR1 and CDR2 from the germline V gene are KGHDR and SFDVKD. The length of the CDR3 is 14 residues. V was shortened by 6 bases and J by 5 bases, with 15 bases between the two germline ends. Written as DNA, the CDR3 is TGTGCCACCAGTCCGTCAGGGGAGGAGGAGACCCAGTACTTC. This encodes CATSPSGEEETQYF.